The sample holds a few counts of the clone carrying this TCR beta chain. What it recognizes is unknown. This record belongs to a study of T-cell reconstitution after alpha-beta-depleted transplantation in children. Study results and caveats: It was surviving recipient T cells and thymic progenitors that gave some patients high TCRbeta diversity at day 60. After transplant, at about two months, alpha-beta T cells were reportedly derived from several hundred expanded graft clones. Diversity and T-cell counts at one year after transplant derived mostly from new T cells.

Preparation of the TCRbeta library was carried out with unique molecular identifiers. TCRdb itself ran the PCR reads through MiXCR, one entry per CDR3 protein. The sample carries 440,000 or so distinct CDR3 sequences, 43% recorded once. Germline V gene data show CDR1 as DFQATT and CDR2 as SNEGSKA (reference sequence). The CDR3 length is 14 residues. Trimming took 0 bases from V and 0 from J, leaving 5 bases between them. The clonotype originates from a girl aged 2 to 10 with aplastic anemia, due to receive a stem cell transplant. The chain combines TRBV20-1 with TRBJ2-2, with D unresolved. The source was PBMCs, collected before TCRalphabeta/CD19-depleted stem cell transplant. The CDR3 nucleotides read TGCAGTGCTAGAGATGCGGCGAACACCGGGGAGCTGTTTTTT. Residues: CSARDAANTGELFF.